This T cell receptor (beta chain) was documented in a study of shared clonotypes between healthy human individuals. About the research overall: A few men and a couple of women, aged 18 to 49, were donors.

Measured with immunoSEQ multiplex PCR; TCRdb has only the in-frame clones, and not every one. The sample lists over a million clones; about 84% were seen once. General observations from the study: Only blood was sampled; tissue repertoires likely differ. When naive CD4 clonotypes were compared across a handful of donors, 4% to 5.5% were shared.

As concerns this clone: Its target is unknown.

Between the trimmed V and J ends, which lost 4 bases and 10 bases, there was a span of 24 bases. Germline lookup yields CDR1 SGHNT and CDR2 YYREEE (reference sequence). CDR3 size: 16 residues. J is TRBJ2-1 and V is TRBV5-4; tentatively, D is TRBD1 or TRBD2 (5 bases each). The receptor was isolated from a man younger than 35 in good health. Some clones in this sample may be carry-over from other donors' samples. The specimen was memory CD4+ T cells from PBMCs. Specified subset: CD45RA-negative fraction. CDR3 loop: CASSRPGQGLEKEQFF. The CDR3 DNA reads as TGTGCCAGCAGCCGTCCGGGGCAGGGCCTAGAGAAGGAGCAGTTCTTC.